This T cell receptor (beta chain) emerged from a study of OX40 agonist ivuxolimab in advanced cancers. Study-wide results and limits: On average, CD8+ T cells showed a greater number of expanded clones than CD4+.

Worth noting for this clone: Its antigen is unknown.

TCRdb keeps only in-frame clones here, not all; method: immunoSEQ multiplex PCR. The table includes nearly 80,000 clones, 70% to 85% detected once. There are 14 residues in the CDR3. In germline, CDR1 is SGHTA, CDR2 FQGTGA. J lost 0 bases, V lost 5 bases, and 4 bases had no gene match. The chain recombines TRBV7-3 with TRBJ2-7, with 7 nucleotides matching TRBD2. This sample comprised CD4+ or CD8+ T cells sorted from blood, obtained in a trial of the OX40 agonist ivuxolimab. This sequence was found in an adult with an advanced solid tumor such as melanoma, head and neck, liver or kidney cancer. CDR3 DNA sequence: TGTGCCAGCAGCCGGGCGGGAGACTCCTACGAGCAGTACTTC. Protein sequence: CASSRAGDSYEQYF.